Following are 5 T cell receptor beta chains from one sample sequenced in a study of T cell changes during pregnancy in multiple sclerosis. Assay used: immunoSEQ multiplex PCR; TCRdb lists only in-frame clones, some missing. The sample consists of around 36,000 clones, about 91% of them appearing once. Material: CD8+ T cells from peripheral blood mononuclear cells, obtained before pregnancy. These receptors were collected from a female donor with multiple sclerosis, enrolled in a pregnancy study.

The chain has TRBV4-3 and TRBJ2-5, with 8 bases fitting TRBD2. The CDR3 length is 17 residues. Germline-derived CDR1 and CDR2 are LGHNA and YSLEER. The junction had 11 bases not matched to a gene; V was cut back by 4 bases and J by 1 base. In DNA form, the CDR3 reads TGCGCCAGCAGCCCACGTACCCCGGGAGGGTCCCAAGAGACCCAGTACTTC. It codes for CASSPRTPGGSQETQYF.

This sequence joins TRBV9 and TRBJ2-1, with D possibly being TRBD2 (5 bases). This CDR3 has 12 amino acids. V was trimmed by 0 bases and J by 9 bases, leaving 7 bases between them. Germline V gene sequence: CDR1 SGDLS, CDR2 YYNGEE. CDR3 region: CASSVGEREQFF. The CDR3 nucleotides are TGTGCCAGCAGCGTAGGGGAGCGTGAGCAGTTCTTC.

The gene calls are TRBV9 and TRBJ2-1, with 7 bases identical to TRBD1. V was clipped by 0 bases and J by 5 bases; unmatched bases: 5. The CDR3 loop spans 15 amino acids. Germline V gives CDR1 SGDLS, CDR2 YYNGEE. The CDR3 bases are TGTGCCAGCAGCGTAGATGGGACAGCGAACAATGAGCAGTTCTTC. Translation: CASSVDGTANNEQFF.

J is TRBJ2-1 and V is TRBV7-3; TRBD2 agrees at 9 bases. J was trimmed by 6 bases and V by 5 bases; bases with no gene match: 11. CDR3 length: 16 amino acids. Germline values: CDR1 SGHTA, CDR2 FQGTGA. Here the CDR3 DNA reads TGTGCCAGCAGCGCAGAACCGGGACTAGCTTTCAATGAGCAGTTCTTC. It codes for CASSAEPGLAFNEQFF.

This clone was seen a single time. CDR3 sequence reads: CASSGKGARGWETQYF. CDR3 sequence (DNA): TGTGCCAGCAGTGGCAAGGGGGCTAGGGGCTGGGAGACCCAGTACTTC. V is TRBV6-1 and J is TRBJ2-5; 7 bases are a match to TRBD1. The V and J ends lost 4 bases and 5 bases, in that order; junction bases with no gene match: 13. Germline assignment: CDR1 MNHNS and CDR2 SASEGT. The CDR3 is 16 residues long.